Detailed here is one T cell receptor beta chain. Its antigen is unknown. The source of the sample is a study of shared clonotypes between healthy human individuals. General observations from the study: Apart from blood, nothing was sampled; tissue repertoires likely differ. Among the subsets, naive ones generally showed larger estimated richness than memory ones.

CD4+ cells yielded CD45RA+ naive and CD45RA-negative memory subsets. In replicate PCRs of sorted subsets, 150 to 200 ng DNA, about 29,000 T cell genomes, was used. Assay used: immunoSEQ multiplex PCR; TCRdb lists only in-frame clones, some missing. The top ten hold 0.85% to 1% of the sample, which has 850,000 to 1,100,000 clones, roughly 77% seen once. This clonotype was sampled from a man between 18 and 29 years old in good health. Some clones in this sample may be carry-over from other donors' samples. Sample: memory CD4+ T cells from PBMCs. Subset given: CD45RA-negative fraction.

The CDR3 DNA follows: TGCGCCAGTGCAAAACAGGGGGCTAGAAGAGAAGAGACCCAGTACTTC. Its translation is CASAKQGARREETQYF. The chain has TRBV5-1 and TRBJ2-5; 9 bases line up with TRBD1. This CDR3 contains 16 residues. The trim removed 8 bases at V and 3 bases at J, leaving 14 bases unmatched. Germline V gene sequence: CDR1 SGHRS, CDR2 YFSETQ.